These T cell receptor beta chains were read from a single sample in a study of a mutant IDH1 vaccine in newly diagnosed glioma. Sequenced by immunoSEQ multiplex PCR; TCRdb stores in-frame clones only, minus some. The sample has 70,000 to 100,000 clones; roughly 82% are singletons. Sequencing was performed on PBMCs, taken from a glioma patient treated with radiotherapy, temozolomide or both. The source of these receptors is a man aged 40-49 years with glioma. Some clones in this sample may be carry-over from other donors' samples. Both conserved end residues are part of each CDR3. Clone size is not always given. Where it is, it says once, few, many or a class for expanded clones.

abundance: -; j_gene: TRBJ2-7; v_gene: TRBV5-1; len: 15; CDR3aa: CASSLGWAEAYEQYF
abundance: -; j_gene: TRBJ1-3; v_gene: TRBV30; len: 13; CDR3aa: CAWSAQAGNTIYF
abundance: -; j_gene: TRBJ2-7; v_gene: TRBV2; len: 15; CDR3aa: CASSGRDRLSYEQYF
abundance: -; j_gene: TRBJ2-7; v_gene: TRBV7-6; len: 16; CDR3aa: CASSSRLAGGTYEQYF
abundance: -; j_gene: TRBJ1-4; v_gene: TRBV29-1; len: 8; CDR3aa: CSNEKLFF
abundance: -; j_gene: TRBJ2-5; v_gene: TRBV5-1; len: 14; CDR3aa: CASSPTGGGETQYF
abundance: -; j_gene: TRBJ1-5; v_gene: TRBV4-2; len: 17; CDR3aa: CASSPGTGDLSNQPQHF
abundance: -; j_gene: TRBJ1-1; v_gene: TRBV6-1; len: 15; CDR3aa: CASSARAPKGTEAFF
abundance: -; j_gene: TRBJ1-1; v_gene: TRBV9; len: 13; CDR3aa: CASSPSGYTEAFF
abundance: -; j_gene: TRBJ1-1; v_gene: TRBV19; len: 14; CDR3aa: CASSVESTGTEAFF
abundance: -; j_gene: TRBJ1-1; v_gene: TRBV4-2; len: 14; CDR3aa: CASSLRQGWTEAFF
abundance: few; j_gene: TRBJ1-2; v_gene: TRBV4-2; len: 15; CDR3aa: CASSQNADRVAGYTF
abundance: -; j_gene: TRBJ1-2; v_gene: TRBV6-1; len: 15; CDR3aa: CASSEESRTNYGYTF
abundance: -; j_gene: TRBJ1-6; v_gene: TRBV6-4; len: 15; CDR3aa: CASRRQGVDNSPLHF
abundance: -; j_gene: TRBJ2-2; v_gene: TRBV27; len: 16; CDR3aa: CASSPPDAETTGELFF
abundance: -; j_gene: TRBJ1-1; v_gene: TRBV2; len: 13; CDR3aa: CASSGTVNTEAFF
abundance: -; j_gene: TRBJ1-4; v_gene: TRBV5-5; len: 15; CDR3aa: CASSSNRGPGEKLFF
abundance: -; j_gene: TRBJ2-1; v_gene: TRBV5-4; len: 15; CDR3aa: CASSFNTGGRDEQFF
abundance: -; j_gene: TRBJ1-3; v_gene: TRBV19; len: 14; CDR3aa: CASSKPVSGNTIYF
abundance: -; j_gene: TRBJ2-7; v_gene: TRBV7-9; len: 14; CDR3aa: CASSPTGLTYEQYF
abundance: -; j_gene: TRBJ1-1; v_gene: TRBV5-1; len: 13; CDR3aa: CASRDTMNTEAFF
abundance: -; j_gene: TRBJ2-2; v_gene: TRBV9; len: 14; CDR3aa: CASSDRQDTGELFF
abundance: -; j_gene: TRBJ1-1; v_gene: TRBV29-1; len: 13; CDR3aa: CSVVGRSTTEAFF
abundance: -; j_gene: TRBJ1-2; v_gene: TRBV30; len: 15; CDR3aa: CAWVKGFGGPGGYTF
abundance: -; j_gene: TRBJ2-5; v_gene: TRBV6-5; len: 15; CDR3aa: CASSYSPRVMGTQYF
abundance: -; j_gene: TRBJ2-1; v_gene: TRBV30; len: 13; CDR3aa: CAWGTGPYNEQFF
abundance: -; j_gene: TRBJ1-1; v_gene: TRBV7-2; len: 13; CDR3aa: CASSLAGRTEAFF